The 10 T cell receptor beta chains listed next were all sequenced from one sample in a study of blood T cell repertoires in COVID-19. The data were produced by immunoSEQ multiplex PCR, yet TCRdb's version contains in-frame clones alone and is incomplete. The sample holds tens of thousands of clones, roughly nine tenths seen once. The sequenced sample consisted of peripheral blood. Receptor source: a man older than 75 in a cohort sampled during active COVID-19.

The chain links TRBV19 to TRBJ1-1, with 9 positions matching TRBD1. The germline CDR1 and CDR2 sequences are LNHDA and SQIVND (reference sequence). This CDR3 has 14 amino acids. The ends lost 4 bases at V and 6 bases at J; junction bases unmatched: 6. The CDR3 sequence: CASSTGQGYSEAFF. Here the CDR3 DNA reads TGTGCCAGTAGTACGGGACAGGGTTATTCTGAAGCTTTCTTT.

The V and J genes are TRBV19 and TRBJ1-6; tentatively, D is TRBD1 (5 bases). The germline gives CDR1 LNHDA, CDR2 SQIVND (reference sequence). Trimming took off 8 bases at V and 7 bases at J, with 12 bases between the two ends. This CDR3 is built from 13 residues. The CDR3 bases are TGTGCCAGTTGTGACAGAAACAATTCACCCCTCCACTTT. Translating gives CASCDRNNSPLHF.

V usage is TRBV5-1 and J usage is TRBJ1-2; 7 bases fit TRBD1. Losses at the gene ends were 5 bases for V and 8 bases for J; bases not matched to a gene: 9. The CDR3 is 13 amino acids. CDR1 SGHRS and CDR2 YFSETQ come from the germline V gene. The CDR3 bases are TGCGCCAGCAGATTCGACAGGGACCCCGGCTACACCTTC. Its translation is CASRFDRDPGYTF.

V usage is TRBV6-6 and J usage is TRBJ1-1; 8 positions agree with TRBD1. This CDR3 contains 15 residues. V dropped 0 bases and J dropped 4; count of bases not matched to a gene: 4. The germline CDR1 and CDR2 sequences are MNHNY and SVGAGI (reference sequence). The CDR3 is CASSYSHRGFTEAFF. CDR3 in DNA: TGTGCCAGCAGTTACTCGCACAGGGGGTTCACTGAAGCTTTCTTT.

This clone was detected only once. The chain links TRBV2 to TRBJ2-3; unclear D gene. Trimming stripped 5 bases from V and 6 bases from J, with 12 bases between. CDR3 size: 13 residues. Germline values: CDR1 SNHLY, CDR2 FYNNEI. The CDR3 sequence: CASSTFSRDTQYF. In DNA form, the CDR3 reads TGTGCCAGCAGTACCTTTTCTCGGGATACGCAGTATTTT.

This chain uses TRBV2 with TRBJ1-1, with 11 bases aligning to TRBD1. The CDR3 loop spans 15 amino acids. V shed 7 bases and J 6 bases; nucleotides not matched to a gene: 10. Germline-derived CDR1 and CDR2 are SNHLY and FYNNEI. This CDR3 is CASKFEGQGDAEAFF. The CDR3 nucleotides are TGTGCCAGCAAATTCGAGGGACAGGGGGACGCTGAAGCTTTCTTT.

J is TRBJ2-7 and V is TRBV3-1 (or the pseudogene TRBV3-2); 11 bases fit TRBD2. CDR3 length: 15 residues. J gave up 7 bases and V 1 base, and 6 bases lay outside the gene matches. Germline V gene sequence: CDR1 LGHDT, CDR2 YNNKEL (reference sequence). In DNA form, the CDR3 reads TGTGCCAGCAGCCAAGGGCTCCTAGCGGGGGGTGAGCAGTACTTC. Amino acids: CASSQGLLAGGEQYF.

The rearrangement uses TRBV4-1 and TRBJ1-2; a weak D match, TRBD1 (5 bases). Trimming left V 0 bases short and J 4 bases short, with 9 bases between. CDR1 MGHRA and CDR2 YSYEKL come from the germline V gene. The CDR3 extends over 14 amino acids. This chain's CDR3 is CASSQESRAYGYTF. CDR3 DNA: TGCGCCAGCAGCCAAGAGAGCAGGGCCTATGGCTACACCTTC.

This chain links TRBV3-1 (or the pseudogene TRBV3-2) with TRBJ2-3, with D perhaps TRBD1 (6 bases). The V gene's germline CDR1 is LGHDT and CDR2 YNNKEL (reference sequence). V lost 5 bases and J lost 6, with 6 bases in between. This CDR3 has 11 residues. The chain's CDR3 is CASSDRDTQYF. CDR3 in DNA: TGTGCCAGCAGCGACAGGGATACGCAGTATTTT.

The chain recombines TRBV10-3 with TRBJ2-1, with TRBD2 as a possible D gene (6 bases). V was trimmed by 4 bases and J by 7 bases, leaving 17 bases between them. The length of the CDR3 is 15 residues. Germline loops: CDR1 ENHRY, CDR2 SYGVKD. CDR3 nucleotide sequence: TGTGCCATCAGTGGAAGGGTCCTGACTAGTAATGAGCAGTTCTTC. This sequence encodes CAISGRVLTSNEQFF.